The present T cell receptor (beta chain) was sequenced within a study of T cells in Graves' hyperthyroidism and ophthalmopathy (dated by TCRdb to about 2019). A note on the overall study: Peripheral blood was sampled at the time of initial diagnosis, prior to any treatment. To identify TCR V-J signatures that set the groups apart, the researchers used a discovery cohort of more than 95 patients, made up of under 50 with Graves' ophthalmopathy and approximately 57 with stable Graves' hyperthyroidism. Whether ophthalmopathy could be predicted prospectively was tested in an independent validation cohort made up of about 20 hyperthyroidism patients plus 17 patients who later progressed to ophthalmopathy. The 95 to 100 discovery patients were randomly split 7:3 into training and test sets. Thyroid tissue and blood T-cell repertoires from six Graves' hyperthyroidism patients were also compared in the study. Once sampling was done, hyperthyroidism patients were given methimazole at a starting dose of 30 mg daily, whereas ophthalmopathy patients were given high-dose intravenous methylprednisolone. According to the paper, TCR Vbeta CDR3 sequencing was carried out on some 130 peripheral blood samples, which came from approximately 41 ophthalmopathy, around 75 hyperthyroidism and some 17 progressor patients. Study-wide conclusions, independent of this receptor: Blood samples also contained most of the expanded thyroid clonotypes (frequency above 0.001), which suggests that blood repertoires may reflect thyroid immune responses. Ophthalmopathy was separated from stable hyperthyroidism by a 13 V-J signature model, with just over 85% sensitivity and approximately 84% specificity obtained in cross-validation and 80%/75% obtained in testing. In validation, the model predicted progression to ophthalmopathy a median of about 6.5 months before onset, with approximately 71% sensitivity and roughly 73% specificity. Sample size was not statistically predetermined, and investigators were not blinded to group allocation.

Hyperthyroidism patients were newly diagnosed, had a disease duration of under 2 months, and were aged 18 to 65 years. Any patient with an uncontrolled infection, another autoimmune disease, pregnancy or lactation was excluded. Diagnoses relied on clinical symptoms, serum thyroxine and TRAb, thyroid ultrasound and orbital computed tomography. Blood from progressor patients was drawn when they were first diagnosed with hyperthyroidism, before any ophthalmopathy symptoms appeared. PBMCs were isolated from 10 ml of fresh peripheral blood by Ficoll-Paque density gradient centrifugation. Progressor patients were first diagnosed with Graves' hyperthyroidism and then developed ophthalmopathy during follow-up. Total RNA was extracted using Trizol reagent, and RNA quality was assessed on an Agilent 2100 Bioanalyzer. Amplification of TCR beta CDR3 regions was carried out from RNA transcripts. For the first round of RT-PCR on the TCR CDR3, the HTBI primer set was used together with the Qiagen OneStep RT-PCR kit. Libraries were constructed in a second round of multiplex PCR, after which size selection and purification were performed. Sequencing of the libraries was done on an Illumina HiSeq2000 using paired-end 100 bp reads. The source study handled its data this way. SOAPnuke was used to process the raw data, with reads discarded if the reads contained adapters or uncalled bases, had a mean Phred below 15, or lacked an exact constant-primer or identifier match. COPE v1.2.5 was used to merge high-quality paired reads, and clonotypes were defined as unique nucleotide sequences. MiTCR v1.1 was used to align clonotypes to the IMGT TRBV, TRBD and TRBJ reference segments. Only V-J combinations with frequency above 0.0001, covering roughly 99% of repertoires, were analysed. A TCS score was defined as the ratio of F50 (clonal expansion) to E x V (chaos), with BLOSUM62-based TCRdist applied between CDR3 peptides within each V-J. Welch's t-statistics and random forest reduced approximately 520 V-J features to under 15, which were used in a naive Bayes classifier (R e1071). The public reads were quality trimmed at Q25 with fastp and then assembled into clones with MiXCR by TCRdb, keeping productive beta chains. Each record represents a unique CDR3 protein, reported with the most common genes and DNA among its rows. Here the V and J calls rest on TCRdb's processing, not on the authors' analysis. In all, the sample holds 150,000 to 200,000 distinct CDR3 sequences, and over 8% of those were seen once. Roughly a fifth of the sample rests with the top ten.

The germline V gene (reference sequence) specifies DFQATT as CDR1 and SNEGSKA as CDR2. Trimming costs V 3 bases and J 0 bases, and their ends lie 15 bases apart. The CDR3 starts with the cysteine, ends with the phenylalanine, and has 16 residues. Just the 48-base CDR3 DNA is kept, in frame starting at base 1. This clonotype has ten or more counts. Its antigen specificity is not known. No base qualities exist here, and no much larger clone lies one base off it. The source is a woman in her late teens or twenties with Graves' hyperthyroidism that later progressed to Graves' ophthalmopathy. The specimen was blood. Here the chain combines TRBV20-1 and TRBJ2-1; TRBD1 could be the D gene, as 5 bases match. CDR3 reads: CSARGNQGSSYNEQFF. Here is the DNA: TGCAGTGCTAGGGGGAACCAGGGAAGCTCCTACAATGAGCAGTTCTTC.